This paragraph covers one T cell receptor beta chain sequence. This clonotype occurred a few times. This clone's antigen is unknown. Qualities for individual bases were not recorded, and no much larger clone is one base off. This sample is drawn from a study of regulatory T cells in long-lasting Graves disease (dated by TCRdb to the early 2020s). A note on the overall study: In the newly diagnosed Graves' disease group, patients had been taking antithyroid drugs for less than 3 months. Persistent Graves' disease patients were compared with newly diagnosed Graves' disease patients by peripheral blood TCR sequencing and RNA sequencing. The study was conducted in China and was registered as a clinical trial. A total of about 33 samples underwent TCR sequencing, from about 13 patients with persistent Graves' disease and 20 or so patients with newly diagnosed Graves' disease. The paper's findings and limits, for the study overall: Sequencing and analysis were limited to the TCR beta chain. The authors acknowledged the small sample size as a limitation that may reduce accuracy. The study examined only peripheral blood because the primary lesion, thyroid tissue, could not be accessed. Preferential use of TRBV28, TRBJ1-2 and TRBJ2-5 was observed in persistent disease, whereas TRBV20-1 and TRBJ2-1 were favored in newly diagnosed disease. More public clonotypes were shared among persistent patients (under 3,000) than among newly diagnosed patients (roughly 1,000). Compared with newly diagnosed patients, patients with persistent Graves' disease had lower TCR Shannon entropy and fewer highly expanded clones, which suggests clonal expansion.

V is clipped by 0 bases and J by 6 bases, and the sequence between their germline boundaries is 13 bases long. CDR1 and CDR2 are read off the germline V gene as SGDLS and YYNGEE. The CDR3 runs 14 residues from the cysteine to the phenylalanine. The kept DNA is CDR3 alone, 42 bases in frame from the first base. Receptor amplification or capture employed multiplex PCR. The instrument given in TCRdb is Illumina HiSeq 4000. To build TCR beta libraries, CDR3 regions were amplified by Arm-PCR using iRepertoire HTBI primers. Gel purification was performed on PCR products prior to sequencing. The original methods were these. Gene usage analysis of CDR3 amino acid clonotypes used the approximately 62 TRBV and more than 13 TRBJ segments found across samples. COPE and FqMerger were used to merge the filtered high-quality paired reads into contigs. BLAST was used to align contigs to IMGT TRBV, TRBD and TRBJ reference genes, with CDR3 defined following IMGT. Highly expanded clones were defined as clonotypes with a frequency above 0.1%. Shannon entropy was used to measure repertoire diversity, and the Gini coefficient was used to measure V-J evenness. A clonotype found in more than one individual was treated as public. Using fastp trimming at Q25 and MiXCR clonotype assembly, TCRdb reanalyzed the public sequencing data and kept in-frame beta chains. For every CDR3 protein sequence, its rows merge into one entry that carries the most common genes and DNA. The authors' filters were not applied to this entry. The sample table contains around 450,000 distinct CDR3 sequences; only one count was recorded for about 15% of them. The ten biggest clones cover 7.8% of the sample.

Read against the paper, the sample's time point label means: newly diagnosed GD, antithyroid drugs for less than 3 months. For both TCR sequencing and RNA sequencing, RNA was extracted from PBMCs in TRIzol. The diagnosis of Graves' disease followed American Thyroid Association guidelines. Patients for the study were recruited at an endocrinology department in Xi'an, China. Each patient gave 8.5 to 9.5 milliliters of peripheral blood, collected in an EDTA anticoagulant tube. Ficoll Paque Plus density gradient separation was used to isolate PBMCs, and no further T cell sorting was done. An Agilent 2100 Bioanalyzer and agarose gel were used to check RNA quality, and a NanoDrop 2000 was used to measure RNA concentration. The sample also formed part of further work on T cells in Graves' hyperthyroidism and ophthalmopathy. Looking at the second paper: A patient counted as having stable Graves' hyperthyroidism if no progression to ophthalmopathy occurred over 18 months of follow-up. Hyperthyroidism patients were newly diagnosed, had a disease duration of under 2 months, and were aged 18 to 65 years. The study excluded patients with uncontrolled infections, other autoimmune diseases, pregnancy or lactation. Diagnoses were established on the basis of clinical symptoms, serum thyroxine and TRAb, thyroid ultrasound, and orbital computed tomography. A first-round RT-PCR of the TCR CDR3 used the HTBI primer set with the Qiagen OneStep RT-PCR kit. Most expanded thyroid clonotypes (frequency above 0.001) were also found in blood, which suggests that blood repertoires may mirror thyroid immune responses. In cross-validation, a model built on a 13 V-J signature told ophthalmopathy apart from stable hyperthyroidism with approximately 90% sensitivity and approximately 84% specificity, and in testing the same model reached 80%/75%. In validation, progression to ophthalmopathy was predicted by the model with 70% to 71% sensitivity and roughly 76% specificity, a median of approximately 6.5 months before onset. To identify distinguishing TCR V-J signatures, a discovery cohort of about 95 patients was used, comprising fewer than 45 with Graves' ophthalmopathy and under 60 with stable Graves' hyperthyroidism. Prospective prediction of ophthalmopathy was tested in an independent validation cohort of 18 hyperthyroidism patients and approximately 17 patients who later progressed to ophthalmopathy. For training and testing, the approximately 92 patients in the discovery cohort were randomly divided in a 7:3 ratio. The study also compared thyroid tissue and blood T-cell repertoires from more than five Graves' hyperthyroidism patients. Once sampling was done, hyperthyroidism patients were given methimazole at a starting dose of 30 mg daily, whereas ophthalmopathy patients were given high-dose intravenous methylprednisolone. The libraries were constructed in a second round of multiplex PCR and then size-selected and purified. Libraries were sequenced paired-end with 100 bp reads on an Illumina HiSeq2000. Raw data were processed with SOAPnuke, discarding reads with adapters, uncalled bases, mean Phred below 15, or no exact constant-primer or identifier match. COPE v1.2.5 was used to merge high-quality paired reads, and clonotypes were defined as unique nucleotide sequences. MiTCR v1.1 was used to align clonotypes to the IMGT TRBV, TRBD and TRBJ reference segments. Analysis was restricted to V-J combinations with a frequency above 0.0001, which covered about 99% of repertoires. A TCS score was defined as the ratio of F50 (clonal expansion) to E x V (chaos), with BLOSUM62-based TCRdist applied between CDR3 peptides within each V-J. Welch's t-statistics and random forest reduced fewer than 550 V-J features to about 13, which were used in a naive Bayes classifier (R e1071). Sample size was not statistically predetermined, and blinding of investigators to group allocation was not performed. The paper describes TCR Vbeta CDR3 sequencing of around 130 peripheral blood samples, made up of roughly 40 ophthalmopathy patients, approximately 76 hyperthyroidism patients and roughly 17 progressor patients.

The sequence is built from TRBV9 and TRBJ2-7, and TRBD2 may be the D gene, going by 5 matching bases. The material was peripheral blood mononuclear cells (PBMCs), obtained at new diagnosis, from a patient treated with antithyroid drugs. The clonotype was recovered from a woman aged 40 to 50 with Graves disease. Donor details come from another sample of the same person, matched by shared clones. The CDR3 has the sequence CASSVGSGTVEQYF. The nucleotide sequence reads TGTGCCAGCAGCGTAGGAAGCGGAACCGTCGAGCAGTACTTC.